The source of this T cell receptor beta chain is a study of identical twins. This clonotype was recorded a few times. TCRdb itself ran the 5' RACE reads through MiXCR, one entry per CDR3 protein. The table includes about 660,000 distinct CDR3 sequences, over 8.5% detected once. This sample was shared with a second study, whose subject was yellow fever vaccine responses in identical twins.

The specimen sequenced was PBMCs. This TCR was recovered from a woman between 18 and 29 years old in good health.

CDR3 loop: CASSPQPPTEAFF. The DNA for the CDR3 is TGTGCCAGCTCACCACAACCCCCCACTGAAGCTTTCTTT. V is TRBV18 and J is TRBJ1-1; no clear D gene. Trimming shortened V by 1 base and J by 4 bases, and 7 bases separated the two germline ends. CDR1 is KGHSH and CDR2 is LQKENI in the germline V gene. There are 13 residues in the CDR3. Full variable domain (missing parts from reference TRBV18 and TRBJ1-1): NAGVMQNPRHLVRRRGQEARLRCSPMKGHSHVYWYRQLPEEGLKFMVYLQKENIIDESGMPKERFSAEFPKEGPSILRIQQVVRGDSAAYFCASSPQPPTEAFFGQGTRLTVV.